The source of this T cell receptor beta chain is a study of blood T cell repertoires in COVID-19. Overall study: Samples of COVID-19 (acute and convalescent) were obtained from the United States, Italy and Spain.

Sequenced by immunoSEQ multiplex PCR; TCRdb stores in-frame clones only, minus some. The data contain 200,000 or so clones, around 79% of them singletons. Germline assignment: CDR1 LGHDT and CDR2 YNNKEL (reference sequence). The CDR3 consists of 16 residues. The ends were cut back, 1 base at V and 7 bases at J, with 20 bases in the middle. The chain has TRBV3-1 (or the pseudogene TRBV3-2) and TRBJ2-7; D uncertain. Sequencing was performed on peripheral blood. This receptor was identified in a man in his fifties or sixties with active or convalescent COVID-19. This chain's CDR3 is CASSQGVYLFLWEQYF. The DNA of the CDR3 is TGTGCCAGCAGCCAAGGTGTCTACCTATTTCTCTGGGAGCAGTACTTC.